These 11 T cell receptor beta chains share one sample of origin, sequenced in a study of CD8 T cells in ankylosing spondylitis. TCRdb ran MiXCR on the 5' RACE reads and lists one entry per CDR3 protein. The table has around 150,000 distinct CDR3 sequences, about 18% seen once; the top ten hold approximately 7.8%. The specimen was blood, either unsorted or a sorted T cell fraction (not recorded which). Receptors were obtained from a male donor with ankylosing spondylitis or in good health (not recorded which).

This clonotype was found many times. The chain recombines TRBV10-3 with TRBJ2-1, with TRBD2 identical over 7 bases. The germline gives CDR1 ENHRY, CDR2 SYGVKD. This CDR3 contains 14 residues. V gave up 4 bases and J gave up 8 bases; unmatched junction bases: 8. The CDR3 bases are TGTGCCATCAGTGGAAATGTAGCGGGCGATGAGCAGTTCTTC. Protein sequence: CAISGNVAGDEQFF.

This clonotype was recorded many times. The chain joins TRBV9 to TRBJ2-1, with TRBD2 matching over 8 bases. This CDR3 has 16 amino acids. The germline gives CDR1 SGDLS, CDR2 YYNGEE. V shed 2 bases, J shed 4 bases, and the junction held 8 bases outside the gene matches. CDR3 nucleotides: TGTGCCAGCAGCGTGGGGGGACTAGACTATTACAATGAGCAGTTCTTC. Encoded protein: CASSVGGLDYYNEQFF.

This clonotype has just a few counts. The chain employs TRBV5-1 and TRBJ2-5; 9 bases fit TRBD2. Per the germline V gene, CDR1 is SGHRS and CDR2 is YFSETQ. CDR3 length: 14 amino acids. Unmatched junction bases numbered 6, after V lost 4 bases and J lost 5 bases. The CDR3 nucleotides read TGCGCCAGCAGCGGGGGACTAGCCCCTGAGACCCAGTACTTC. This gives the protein CASSGGLAPETQYF. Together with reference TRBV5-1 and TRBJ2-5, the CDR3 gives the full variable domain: KAGVTQTPRYLIKTRGQQVTLSCSPISGHRSVSWYQQTPGQGLQFLFEYFSETQRNKGNFPGRFSGRQFSNSRSEMNVSTLELGDSALYLCASSGGLAPETQYFGPGTRLLVL.

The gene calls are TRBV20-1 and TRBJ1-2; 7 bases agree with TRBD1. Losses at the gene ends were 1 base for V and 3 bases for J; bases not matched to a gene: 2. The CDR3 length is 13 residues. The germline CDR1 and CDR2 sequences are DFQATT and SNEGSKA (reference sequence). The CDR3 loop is CSARGTGYYGYTF. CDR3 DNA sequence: TGCAGTGCTAGAGGGACAGGCTACTATGGCTACACCTTC.

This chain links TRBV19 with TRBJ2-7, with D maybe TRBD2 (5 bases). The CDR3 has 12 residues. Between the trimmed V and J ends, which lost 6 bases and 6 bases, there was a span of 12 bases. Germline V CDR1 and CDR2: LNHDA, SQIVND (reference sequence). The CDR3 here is CASRERSGEQYF. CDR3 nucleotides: TGTGCCAGTAGGGAGAGAAGCGGCGAGCAGTACTTC.

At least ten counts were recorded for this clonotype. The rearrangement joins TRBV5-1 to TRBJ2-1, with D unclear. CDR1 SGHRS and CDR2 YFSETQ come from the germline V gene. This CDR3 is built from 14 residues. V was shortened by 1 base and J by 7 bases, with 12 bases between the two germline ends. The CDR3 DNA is TGCGCCAGCAGCTTGTCCGAGTTGCGGAATGAGCAGTTCTTC. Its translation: CASSLSELRNEQFF.

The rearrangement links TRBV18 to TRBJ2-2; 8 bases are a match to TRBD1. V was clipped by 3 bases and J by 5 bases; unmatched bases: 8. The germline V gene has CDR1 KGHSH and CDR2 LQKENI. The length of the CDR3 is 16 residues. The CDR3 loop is CASSPSQTGATGELFF. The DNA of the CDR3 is TGTGCCAGCTCACCCTCCCAGACAGGGGCAACCGGGGAGCTGTTTTTT.

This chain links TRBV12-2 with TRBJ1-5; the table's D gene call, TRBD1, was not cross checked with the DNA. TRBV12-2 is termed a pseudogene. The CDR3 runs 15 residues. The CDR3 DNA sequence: TGTGCAAGTCGCTTAATTATGACAGGGAATCAGCCCCAGCATTTT. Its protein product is CASRLIMTGNQPQHF.

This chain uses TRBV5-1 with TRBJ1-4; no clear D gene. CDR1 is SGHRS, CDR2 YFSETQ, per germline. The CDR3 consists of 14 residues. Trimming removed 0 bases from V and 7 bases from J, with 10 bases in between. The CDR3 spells CASSLAREGEKLFF. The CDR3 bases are TGCGCCAGCAGCTTGGCTCGCGAGGGTGAAAAACTGTTTTTT.

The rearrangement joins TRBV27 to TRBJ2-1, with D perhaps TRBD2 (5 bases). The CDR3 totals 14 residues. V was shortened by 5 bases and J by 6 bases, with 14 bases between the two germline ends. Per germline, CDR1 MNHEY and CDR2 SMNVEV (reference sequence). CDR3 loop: CASSPSHRGNEQFF. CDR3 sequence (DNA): TGTGCCAGCAGTCCCTCTCATCGGGGCAATGAGCAGTTCTTC.

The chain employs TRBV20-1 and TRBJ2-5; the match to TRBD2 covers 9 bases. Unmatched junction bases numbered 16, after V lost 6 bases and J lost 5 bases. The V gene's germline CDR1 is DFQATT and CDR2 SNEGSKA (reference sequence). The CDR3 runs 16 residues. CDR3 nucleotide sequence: TGCAGTGCGGCAGGGGCGGGAGGGATTCTTTTGGAGACCCAGTACTTC. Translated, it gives CSAAGAGGILLETQYF.